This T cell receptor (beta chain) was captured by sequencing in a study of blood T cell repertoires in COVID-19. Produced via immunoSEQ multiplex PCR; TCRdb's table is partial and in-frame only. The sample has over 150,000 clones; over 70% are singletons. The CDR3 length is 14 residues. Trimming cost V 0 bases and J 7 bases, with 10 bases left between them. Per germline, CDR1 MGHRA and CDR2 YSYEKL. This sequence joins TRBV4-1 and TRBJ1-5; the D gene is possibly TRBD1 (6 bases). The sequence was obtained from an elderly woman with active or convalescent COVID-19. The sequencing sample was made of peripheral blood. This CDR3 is CASSQDGQWQPQHF. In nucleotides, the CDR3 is TGCGCCAGCAGCCAAGACGGACAGTGGCAGCCCCAGCATTTT.